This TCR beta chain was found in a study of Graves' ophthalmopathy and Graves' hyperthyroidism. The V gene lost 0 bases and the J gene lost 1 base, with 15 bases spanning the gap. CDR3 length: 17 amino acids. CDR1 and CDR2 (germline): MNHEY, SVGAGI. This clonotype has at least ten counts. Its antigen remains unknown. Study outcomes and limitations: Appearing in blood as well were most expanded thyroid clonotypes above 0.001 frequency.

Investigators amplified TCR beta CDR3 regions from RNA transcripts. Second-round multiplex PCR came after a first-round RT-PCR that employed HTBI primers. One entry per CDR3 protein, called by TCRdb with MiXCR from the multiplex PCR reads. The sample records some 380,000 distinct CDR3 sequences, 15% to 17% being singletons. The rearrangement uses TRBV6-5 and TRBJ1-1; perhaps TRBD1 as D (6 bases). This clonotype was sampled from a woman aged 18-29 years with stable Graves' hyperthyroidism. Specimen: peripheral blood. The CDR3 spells CASSYSKGGVGNTEAFF. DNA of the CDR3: TGTGCCAGCAGTTACTCGAAGGGGGGGGTGGGGAACACTGAAGCTTTCTTT.